This T cell receptor beta chain was retrieved from a study of T cell responses to AZD1222 COVID-19 vaccine. The study, taken as a whole, reports: AZD1222 recipients seropositive at baseline numbered only 6 or 7. Repertoire samples came only from after the peak T cell response. Regions 160-218 and 743-854 held dominance among vaccine-associated CD4 TCRs, which spanned spike. White British ancestry dominated among donors, who included more females, and clonal diversity was possibly underestimated.

Profiled with immunoSEQ multiplex PCR; TCRdb holds only in-frame clones, not every one. The sample has 100,000 or so clones; around 90% are singletons. Points on this clone: Antigen specificity is unknown.

Specimen: peripheral blood, collected on day 0 of AZD1222 vaccination. This sequence was found in an adult in good health.

The DNA of the CDR3 is TGTGCCAGCAGTTTGGACGAGACAGGTTACAATGAGCAGTTCTTC. Its translation: CASSLDETGYNEQFF. The J gene is TRBJ2-1, the V gene TRBV27; TRBD1 might be the D (6 bases). Germline V lookup: CDR1 MNHEY, CDR2 SMNVEV (reference sequence). V lost 3 bases, J lost 4 bases, and 13 bases lay in between. The CDR3 is made up of 15 amino acids.